This entry concerns a single T cell receptor beta chain. The table came from immunoSEQ multiplex PCR; TCRdb's copy has only in-frame clones and leaves some out. The table shows almost 700,000 clones, with roughly 94% occurring only once. The data originate from a study of shared clonotypes between healthy human individuals. CDR3 length: 14 amino acids. The germline V gene has CDR1 MNHEY and CDR2 SMNVEV (reference sequence). Between the trimmed V and J ends, which lost 5 bases and 5 bases, there was a span of 16 bases. Naive CD8 cells comprised CD45RO-negative, CCR7-positively selected cells, excluding terminally differentiated effector memory CD45RA+ cells.

The chain recombines TRBV27 with TRBJ2-7; D is unclear. Sequencing was performed on naive CD8+ T cells sorted from blood. This TCR was sampled from a man aged 30-40 years in good health. The CDR3 region has the DNA TGTGCCAGCAGTATGAATTCGAACCTAAACGAGCAGTACTTC. Its translation is CASSMNSNLNEQYF.